This TCR beta chain originates from a study of post-analysis software for immune sequencing data. Findings and caveats of the study: The normalized Chao1 diversity of multiple sclerosis patients was significantly lower than that of controls. In patients, 4 to 6 TRBV segments were more frequent than in controls, with TRBV5-6, TRBV5-1 and TRBV20-1 among them.

The library was made from cDNA and included unique molecular identifiers. TCRdb reprocessed the PCR reads via MiXCR and lists one record per CDR3 protein. The table lists about 430,000 distinct CDR3 sequences, roughly 40% of them singletons, with less than 10% in the top ten. In regard to this clonotype: Its target is not known.

This CDR3 is built from 10 residues. V dropped 4 bases and J dropped 6 bases, with 6 bases sitting between them. Germline loops: CDR1 SQVTM, CDR2 ANQGSEA. The sample consisted of blood. The TCR comes from a girl aged 2 to 9 with multiple sclerosis. The V call is TRBV29-1, the J call TRBJ1-2; no firm D call. The CDR3 DNA sequence: TGCAGCGTTGGGACGAATGGCTACACCTTC. Protein sequence: CSVGTNGYTF.